What follows describes a single T cell receptor (beta chain). In its sample, this clonotype was seen many times. Its antigen is currently not known. One base away there is no much larger clone; base qualities are not given. These data originate in a study of T cells in Graves' hyperthyroidism and ophthalmopathy (dated by TCRdb to the late 2010s). At the level of the whole study: Peripheral blood samples were taken at initial diagnosis, before any treatment was given. Whether ophthalmopathy could be predicted prospectively was tested in an independent validation cohort made up of 18 to 20 hyperthyroidism patients plus 17 patients who later progressed to ophthalmopathy. According to the paper, TCR Vbeta CDR3 sequencing was carried out on approximately 140 peripheral blood samples, which came from 40 to 45 ophthalmopathy, approximately 78 hyperthyroidism and about 17 progressor patients. The 75 to 100 discovery patients were randomly split 7:3 into training and test sets. TCR V-J signatures able to tell the groups apart were searched for in a discovery cohort of some 100 patients, of whom more than 40 had Graves' ophthalmopathy and some 60 had stable Graves' hyperthyroidism. Once sampling was done, hyperthyroidism patients were given methimazole at a starting dose of 30 mg daily, whereas ophthalmopathy patients were given high-dose intravenous methylprednisolone. In addition, the study compared T-cell repertoires in thyroid tissue and in blood from roughly 6 Graves' hyperthyroidism patients. What the authors observed across the whole study: A 13 V-J signature model separated ophthalmopathy from stable hyperthyroidism, with approximately 87% sensitivity and about 81% specificity in cross-validation and 80%/75% in testing. In validation, progression to ophthalmopathy was predicted by the model with 70.59% sensitivity and just over 72% specificity, a median of 6.5 months before onset. Most expanded thyroid clonotypes (frequency above 0.001) were also detected in blood, suggesting blood repertoires may reflect thyroid immune responses. No statistical method was used to fix the sample size in advance, and group allocation was not hidden from the investigators.

TCR beta CDR3 regions were amplified from RNA transcripts. The TCR CDR3 was subjected to a first round of RT-PCR using the HTBI primer set and the Qiagen OneStep RT-PCR kit. A second multiplex PCR round built the libraries, followed by size selection and purification. The libraries were sequenced on an Illumina HiSeq2000 using paired-end 100 bp reads. Per the source publication's procedure: SOAPnuke was used to process the raw data, throwing out any read that contained adapters or uncalled bases, had a mean Phred below 15, or lacked an exact constant-primer or identifier match. COPE v1.2.5 was used to merge high-quality paired reads, and clonotypes were defined as unique nucleotide sequences. Clonotypes were aligned to IMGT TRBV, TRBD and TRBJ reference segments using MiTCR v1.1. Only V-J combinations with frequency above 0.0001, covering about 99% of repertoires, were analysed. A TCS score was defined as the ratio of F50 (clonal expansion) to E x V (chaos), with BLOSUM62-based TCRdist applied between CDR3 peptides within each V-J. Welch's t-statistics and random forest reduced roughly 540 V-J features to roughly 13, which were used in a naive Bayes classifier (R e1071). TCRdb reprocessed the public reads (quality trimming at Q25 with fastp, clone calling with MiXCR) and kept in-frame beta chains. When rows share a CDR3 protein, they turn into one entry using the most common DNA and genes. It is TCRdb's table, rather than the study itself, that gives the V and J calls and clone size. This sample gives hundreds of thousands of distinct CDR3 sequences in total; around 15% of them show up just once. Of the sample, around 28% is held by the ten largest clones.

Moderately to severely active disease, a Clinical Activity Score of at least 3, a NOSPECS grade of at least 4, and a duration under 3 months were present in ophthalmopathy patients. Patients with uncontrolled infections, other autoimmune diseases, pregnancy or lactation were excluded. Diagnoses were based on clinical symptoms, serum thyroxine and TRAb, thyroid ultrasound and orbital computed tomography. PBMCs were isolated from about 10 ml of fresh peripheral blood by Ficoll-Paque density gradient centrifugation. Trizol reagent was used to extract total RNA, and RNA quality was then checked on an Agilent 2100 Bioanalyzer. As encoded in the germline V gene, CDR1 is SGHRS while CDR2 is YFSETQ. Its CDR3 holds 14 amino acids, cysteine through phenylalanine. The kept DNA is CDR3 alone, 42 bases in frame from the first base. Trimming accounts for 0 bases at V and 6 bases at J, while the number of junction bases matched to no gene is 0.

The chain is encoded by TRBV5-1 joined to TRBJ1-5, with 10 junctional bases fitting TRBD1. The origin of this receptor is a man aged 50-59 years with Graves' ophthalmopathy. The sequencing sample was made of blood. The bases are TGCGCCAGCAGCTTGGGACAGGGGGCTCAGCCCCAGCATTTT. This encodes CASSLGQGAQPQHF.